This T cell receptor (beta chain) emerged from a study of response to subunit inactivated influenza vaccine (dated by TCRdb to 2016 to 2019). Background for the entire study: To follow how T cells responded to a trivalent subunit inactivated influenza vaccine, the researchers relied on deep quantitative profiling of the T cell receptor repertoire.

Library preparation employed RT-PCR. Sequenced using an Illumina HiSeq 2500. Using fastp at Q25 and MiXCR, TCRdb reprocessed the public reads and kept productive beta chains. Identical CDR3 proteins give one entry, which carries the most common genes and DNA. This sample comprises about 650,000 distinct CDR3 sequences, around a sixth of them detected only once. The top ten constitute about 9.9% of the sample. The CDR3 runs 12 residues from the cysteine to the phenylalanine. CDR3 DNA only is kept here, 36 bases in frame from base 1. V gives up 3 bases and J gives up 4 bases, and the segment between their germline ends measures 5 bases. CDR1 is given as KGHSH and CDR2 as LQKENI, both from the germline V gene. Concerning this clonotype itself: This clone's antigen is unknown. No much larger clone is present one base from it, and per-base qualities are unavailable.

Findings and caveats that apply to the study as a whole: It was suggested by the authors that each seasonal influenza vaccination may recruit only a limited number of new T cells.

Source: PBMCs from blood, taken 12 days after vaccination. The sequence joins TRBV18 to TRBJ2-3, with the D gene uncertain. This receptor was obtained from a man aged 50-60 years who received an inactivated influenza vaccine. Donor details come from another sample of the same person, matched by shared clones. The CDR3 reads as follows: CASSPIADTQYF. Read as DNA, the sequence is TGTGCCAGCTCACCTATCGCAGATACGCAGTATTTT.